The rows below give T cell receptor beta chains drawn from one sample of a study of Graves' ophthalmopathy and Graves' hyperthyroidism. TCRdb ran MiXCR on the multiplex PCR reads and lists one entry per CDR3 protein. Of about 700,000 distinct CDR3 sequences in the sample, under 50% were seen once. The sample consisted of peripheral blood. The receptor set was obtained from an adult man with Graves' ophthalmopathy. CDR3s include the opening cysteine and the closing phenylalanine or tryptophan. D genes are given only for firm matches. The size field is filled for only some rows; it gives once, few, many or a size class.

TRBJ1-2 | . | once | TRBV7-8 | TGTGCCAGCAGCTTAGAGCAGGGTAATGGCTACACCTTC | CASSLEQGNGYTF
TRBJ2-7 | . | many | TRBV10-3 | TGTGCCATCAGTGACAGGGCCCTCACCTACGAGCAGTACTTC | CAISDRALTYEQYF
TRBJ1-1 | . | few | TRBV7-9 | TGTGCCAGCAGCCCTCCGACGGACACTGAAGCTTTCTTT | CASSPPTDTEAFF
TRBJ2-7 | . | . | TRBV19 | TGTGCCAGTAGTATAACAGCGCACGTCTACGAGCAGTACTTC | CASSITAHVYEQYF
TRBJ2-2 | . | . | TRBV25-1 | TGTGCCTGGAGTGTATCCAGGTTGTGGACCGGGGAGCTGTTTTTT | CAWSVSRLWTGELFF
TRBJ1-3 | . | many | TRBV20-1 | TGCAGTGCTAGAGACTTCCAAGGGGGAAACACCATATATTTT | CSARDFQGGNTIYF
TRBJ2-5 | TRBD1 | few | TRBV27 | TGTGCCAGCAGTCACGGGGACAGGCCAGAGACCCAGTACTTC | CASSHGDRPETQYF
TRBJ1-1 | TRBD1 | many | TRBV5-1 | TGCGCCAGCAGCATCCGGGACAGGGGGGACACTGAAGCTTTCTTT | CASSIRDRGDTEAFF
TRBJ2-7 | . | many | TRBV5-1 | TGCGCCAGCACCCGGACATCGAGCTCCTACGAGCAGTACTTC | CASTRTSSSYEQYF
TRBJ2-2 | . | few | TRBV27 | TGTGCCATCAAGGGCGGTGCCGGGGAGCTGTTTTTT | CAIKGGAGELFF
TRBJ1-5 | . | . | TRBV19 | TGTGCCAGTAGTGAGGTATGGGCACCCATCAGCCCCCAGCATTTT | CASSEVWAPISPQHF
TRBJ1-5 | . | few | TRBV2 | TGTGCCAGCAGTGAGGCATGGAAGTTAAGTCAGCCCCAGCATTTT | CASSEAWKLSQPQHF
TRBJ2-7 | TRBD1 | once | TRBV29-1 | TGCAGCGGCGACGGGACAGGGCACGAGCAGTACTTC | CSGDGTGHEQYF